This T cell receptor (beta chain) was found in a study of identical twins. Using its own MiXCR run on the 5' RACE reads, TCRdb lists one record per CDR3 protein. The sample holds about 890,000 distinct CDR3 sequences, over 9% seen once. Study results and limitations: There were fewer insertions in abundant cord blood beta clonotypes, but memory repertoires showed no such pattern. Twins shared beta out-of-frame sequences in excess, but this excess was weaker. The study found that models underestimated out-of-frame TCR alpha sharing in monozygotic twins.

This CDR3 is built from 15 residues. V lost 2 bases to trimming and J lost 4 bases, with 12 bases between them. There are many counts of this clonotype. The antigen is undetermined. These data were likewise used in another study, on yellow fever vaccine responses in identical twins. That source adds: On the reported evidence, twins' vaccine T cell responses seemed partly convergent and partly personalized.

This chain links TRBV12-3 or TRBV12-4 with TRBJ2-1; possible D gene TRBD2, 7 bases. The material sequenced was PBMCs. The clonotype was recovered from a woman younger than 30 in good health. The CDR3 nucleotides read TGTGCCAGCAGTTTACCGGGGGGCAGGTACAATGAGCAGTTCTTC. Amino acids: CASSLPGGRYNEQFF.